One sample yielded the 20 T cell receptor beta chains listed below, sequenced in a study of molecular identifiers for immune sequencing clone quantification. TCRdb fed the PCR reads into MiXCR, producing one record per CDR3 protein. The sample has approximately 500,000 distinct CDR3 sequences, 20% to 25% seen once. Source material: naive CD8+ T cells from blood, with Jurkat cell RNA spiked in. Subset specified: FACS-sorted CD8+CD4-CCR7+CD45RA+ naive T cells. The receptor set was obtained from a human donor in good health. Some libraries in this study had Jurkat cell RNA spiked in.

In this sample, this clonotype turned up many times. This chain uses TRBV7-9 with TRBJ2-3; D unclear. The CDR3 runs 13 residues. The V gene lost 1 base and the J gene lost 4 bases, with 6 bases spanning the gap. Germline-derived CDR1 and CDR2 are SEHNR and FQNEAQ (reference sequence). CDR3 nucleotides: TGTGCCAGCAGCTTAGAGATTGCAGATACGCAGTATTTT. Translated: CASSLEIADTQYF.

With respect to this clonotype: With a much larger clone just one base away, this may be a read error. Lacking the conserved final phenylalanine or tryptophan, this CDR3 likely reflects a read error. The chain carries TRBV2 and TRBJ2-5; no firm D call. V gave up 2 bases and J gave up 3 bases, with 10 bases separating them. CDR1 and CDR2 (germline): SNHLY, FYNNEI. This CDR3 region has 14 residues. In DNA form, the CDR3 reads TGTGCCAGCAGTGAAAGAGGCACCGAAGAGACCCAGTACCTC. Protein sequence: CASSERGTEETQYL.

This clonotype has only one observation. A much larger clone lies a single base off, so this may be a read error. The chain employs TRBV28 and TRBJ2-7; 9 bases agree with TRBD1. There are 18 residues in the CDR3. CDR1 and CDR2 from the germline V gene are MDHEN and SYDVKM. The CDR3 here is CTSSSILQGARSRYEQYF. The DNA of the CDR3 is TGTACCAGCAGTTCTATCCTACAGGGGGCACGGTCTCGGTACGAGCAGTACTTC.

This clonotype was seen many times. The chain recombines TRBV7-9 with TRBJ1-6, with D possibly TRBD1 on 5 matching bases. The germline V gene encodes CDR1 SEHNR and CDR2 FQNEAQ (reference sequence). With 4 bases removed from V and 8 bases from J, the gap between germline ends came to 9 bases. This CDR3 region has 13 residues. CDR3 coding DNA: TGTGCCAGCAGCTCCGGGACTTATTCACCCCTCCACTTT. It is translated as CASSSGTYSPLHF.

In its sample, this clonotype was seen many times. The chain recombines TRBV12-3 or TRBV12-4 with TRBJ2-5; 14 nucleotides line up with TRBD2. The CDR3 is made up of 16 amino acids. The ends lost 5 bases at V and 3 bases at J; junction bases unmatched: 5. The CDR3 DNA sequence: TGTGCCAGCAGTCCGGGACTAGCGGGAGTTGAAGAGACCCAGTACTTC. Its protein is CASSPGLAGVEETQYF.

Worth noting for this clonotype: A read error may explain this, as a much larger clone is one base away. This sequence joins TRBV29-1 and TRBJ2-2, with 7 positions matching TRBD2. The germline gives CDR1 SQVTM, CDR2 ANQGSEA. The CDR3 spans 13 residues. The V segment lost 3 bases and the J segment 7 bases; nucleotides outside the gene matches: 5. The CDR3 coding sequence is TGCAGCGTTGAGGGGGGGGTGAGCGGGGAGCTGTTTTTT. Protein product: CSVEGGVSGELFF.

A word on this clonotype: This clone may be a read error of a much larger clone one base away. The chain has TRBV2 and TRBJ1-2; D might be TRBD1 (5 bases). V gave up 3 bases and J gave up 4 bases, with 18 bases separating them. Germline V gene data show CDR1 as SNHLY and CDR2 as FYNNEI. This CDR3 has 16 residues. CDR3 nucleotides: TGTGCCAGCAGTGATGAATGGCGGGGGACTAGCTATGGCTACACCTTC. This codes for CASSDEWRGTSYGYTF.

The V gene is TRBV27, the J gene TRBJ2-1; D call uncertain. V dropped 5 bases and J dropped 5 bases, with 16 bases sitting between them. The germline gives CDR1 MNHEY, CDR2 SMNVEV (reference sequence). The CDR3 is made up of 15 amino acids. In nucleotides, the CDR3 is TGTGCCAGCAGTCAAGCTCCGTCTGGGGACAATGAGCAGTTCTTC. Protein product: CASSQAPSGDNEQFF.

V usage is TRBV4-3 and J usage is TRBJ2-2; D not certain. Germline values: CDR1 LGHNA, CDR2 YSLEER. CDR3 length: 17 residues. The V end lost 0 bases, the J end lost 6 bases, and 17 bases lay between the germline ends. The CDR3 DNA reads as TGCGCCAGCAGCCAAGATCCCTCTAGACACCTCCCCGGGGAGCTGTTTTTT. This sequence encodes CASSQDPSRHLPGELFF.

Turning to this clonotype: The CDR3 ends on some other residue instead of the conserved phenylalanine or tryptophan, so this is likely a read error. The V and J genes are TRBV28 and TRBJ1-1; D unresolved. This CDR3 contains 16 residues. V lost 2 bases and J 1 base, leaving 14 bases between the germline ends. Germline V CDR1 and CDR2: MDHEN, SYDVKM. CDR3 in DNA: TGTGCCAGCAGTTTAAATCTCGCAGTCAAGAACACTGAAGCTTTCCTT. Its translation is CASSLNLAVKNTEAFL.

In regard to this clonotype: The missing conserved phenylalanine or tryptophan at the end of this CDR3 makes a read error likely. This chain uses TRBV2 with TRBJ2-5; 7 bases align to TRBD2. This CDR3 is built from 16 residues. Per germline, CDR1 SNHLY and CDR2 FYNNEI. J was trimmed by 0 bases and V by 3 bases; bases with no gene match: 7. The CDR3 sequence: CASSDGSGNHQETQYL. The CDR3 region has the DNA TGTGCCAGCAGTGACGGAAGCGGGAATCACCAAGAGACCCAGTACCTC.

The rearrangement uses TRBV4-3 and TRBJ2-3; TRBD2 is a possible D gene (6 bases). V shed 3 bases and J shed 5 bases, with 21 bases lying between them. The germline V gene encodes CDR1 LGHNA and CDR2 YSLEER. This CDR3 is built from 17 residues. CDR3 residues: CASSHDPVGGSLDTQYF. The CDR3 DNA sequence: TGCGCCAGCAGCCACGACCCCGTGGGGGGTTCATTAGATACGCAGTATTTT.

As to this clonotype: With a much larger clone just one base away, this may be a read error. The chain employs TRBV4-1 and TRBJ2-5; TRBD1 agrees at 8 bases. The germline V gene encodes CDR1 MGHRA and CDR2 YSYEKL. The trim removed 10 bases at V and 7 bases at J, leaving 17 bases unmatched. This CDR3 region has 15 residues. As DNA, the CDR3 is TGCGCCACGGCAAACCAGGGGGCTGGCGAAGGGACCCAGTACTTC. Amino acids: CATANQGAGEGTQYF.

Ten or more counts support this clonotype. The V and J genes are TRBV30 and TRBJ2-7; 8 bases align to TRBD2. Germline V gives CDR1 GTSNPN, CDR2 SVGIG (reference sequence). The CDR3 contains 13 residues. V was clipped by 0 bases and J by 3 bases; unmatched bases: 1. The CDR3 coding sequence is TGTGCCTGGAGTGTCGGGACTAGCTACGAGCAGTACTTC. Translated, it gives CAWSVGTSYEQYF.

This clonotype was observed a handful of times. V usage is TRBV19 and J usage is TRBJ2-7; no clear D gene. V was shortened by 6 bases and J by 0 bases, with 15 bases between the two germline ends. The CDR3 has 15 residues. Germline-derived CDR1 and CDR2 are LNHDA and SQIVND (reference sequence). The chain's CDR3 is CASSVQGKSSYEQYF. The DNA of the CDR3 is TGTGCCAGTAGCGTTCAAGGGAAGAGCTCCTACGAGCAGTACTTC.

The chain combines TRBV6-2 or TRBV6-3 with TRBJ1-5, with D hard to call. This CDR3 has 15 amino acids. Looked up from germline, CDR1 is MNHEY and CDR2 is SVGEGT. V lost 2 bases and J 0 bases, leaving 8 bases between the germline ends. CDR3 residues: CASSYADISNQPQHF. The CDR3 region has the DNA TGTGCCAGCAGTTACGCAGATATTAGCAATCAGCCCCAGCATTTT.

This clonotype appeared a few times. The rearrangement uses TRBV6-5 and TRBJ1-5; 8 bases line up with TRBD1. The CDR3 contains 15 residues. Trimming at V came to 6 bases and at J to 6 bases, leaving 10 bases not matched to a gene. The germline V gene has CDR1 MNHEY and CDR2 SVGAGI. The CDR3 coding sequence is TGTGCCAGCAGACCCGGGACAGGACTTGGTCAGCCCCAGCATTTT. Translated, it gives CASRPGTGLGQPQHF.

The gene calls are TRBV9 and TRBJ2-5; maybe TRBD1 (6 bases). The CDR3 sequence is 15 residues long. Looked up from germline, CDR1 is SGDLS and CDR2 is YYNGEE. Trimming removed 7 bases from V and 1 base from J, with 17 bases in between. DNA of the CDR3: TGTGCCAGCGGCAGGGACAATTGGGGCCAAGAGACCCAGTACTTC. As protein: CASGRDNWGQETQYF.

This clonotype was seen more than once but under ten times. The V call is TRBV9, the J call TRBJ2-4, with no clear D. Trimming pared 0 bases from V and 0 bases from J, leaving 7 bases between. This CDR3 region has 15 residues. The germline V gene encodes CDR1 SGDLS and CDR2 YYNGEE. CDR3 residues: CASSVGEVAKNIQYF. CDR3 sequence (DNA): TGTGCCAGCAGCGTAGGAGAAGTAGCCAAAAACATTCAGTACTTC.

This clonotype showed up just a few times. The CDR3 region is CSAGYANTGELFF. The DNA of the CDR3 is TGCAGTGCTGGGTATGCGAACACCGGGGAGCTGTTTTTT. The chain employs TRBV20-1 and TRBJ2-2; no reliable D call. Between the trimmed V and J ends, which lost 5 bases and 0 bases, there was a span of 7 bases. The germline CDR1 and CDR2 sequences are DFQATT and SNEGSKA (reference sequence). The CDR3 loop spans 13 amino acids.